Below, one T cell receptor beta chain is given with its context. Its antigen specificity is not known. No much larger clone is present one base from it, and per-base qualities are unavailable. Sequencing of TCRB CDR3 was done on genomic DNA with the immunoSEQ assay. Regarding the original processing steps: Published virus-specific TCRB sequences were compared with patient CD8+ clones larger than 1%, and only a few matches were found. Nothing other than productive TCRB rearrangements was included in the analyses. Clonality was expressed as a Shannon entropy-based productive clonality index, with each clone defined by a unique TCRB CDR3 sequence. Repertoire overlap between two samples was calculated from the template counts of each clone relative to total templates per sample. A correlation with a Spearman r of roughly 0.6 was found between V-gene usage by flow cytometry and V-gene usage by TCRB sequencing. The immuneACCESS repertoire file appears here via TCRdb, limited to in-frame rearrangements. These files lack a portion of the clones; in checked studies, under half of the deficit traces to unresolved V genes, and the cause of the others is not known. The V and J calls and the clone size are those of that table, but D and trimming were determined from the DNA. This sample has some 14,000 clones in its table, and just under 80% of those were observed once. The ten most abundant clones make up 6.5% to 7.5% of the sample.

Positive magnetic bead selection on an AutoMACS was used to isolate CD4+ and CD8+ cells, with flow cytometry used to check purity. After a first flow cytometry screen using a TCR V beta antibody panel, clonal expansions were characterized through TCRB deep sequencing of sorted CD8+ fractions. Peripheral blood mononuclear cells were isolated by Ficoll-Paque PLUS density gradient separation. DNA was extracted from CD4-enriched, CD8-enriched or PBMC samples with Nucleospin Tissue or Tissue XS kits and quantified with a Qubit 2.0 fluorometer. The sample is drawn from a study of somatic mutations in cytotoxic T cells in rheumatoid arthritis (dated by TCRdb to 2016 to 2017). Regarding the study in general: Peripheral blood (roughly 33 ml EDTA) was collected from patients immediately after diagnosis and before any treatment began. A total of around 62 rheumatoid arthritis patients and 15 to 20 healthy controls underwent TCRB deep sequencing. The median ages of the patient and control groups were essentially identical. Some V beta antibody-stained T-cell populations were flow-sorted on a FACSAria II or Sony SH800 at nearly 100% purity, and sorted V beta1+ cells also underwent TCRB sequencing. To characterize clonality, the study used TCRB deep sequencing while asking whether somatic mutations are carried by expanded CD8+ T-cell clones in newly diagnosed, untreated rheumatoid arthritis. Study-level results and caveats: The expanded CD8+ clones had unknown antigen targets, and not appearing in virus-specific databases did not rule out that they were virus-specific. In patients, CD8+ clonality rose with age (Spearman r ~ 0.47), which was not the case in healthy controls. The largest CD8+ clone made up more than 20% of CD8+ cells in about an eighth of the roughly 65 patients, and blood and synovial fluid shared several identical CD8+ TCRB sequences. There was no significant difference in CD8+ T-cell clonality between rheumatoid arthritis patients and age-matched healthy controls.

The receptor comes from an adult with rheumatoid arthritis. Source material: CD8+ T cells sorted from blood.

The sequence in DNA is TGTGCCAGCAGGAGAAACTCGAACACCGGGGAGCTGTTTTTT. Translation gives CASRRNSNTGELFF. The rearranged segments are TRBV7-9 and TRBJ2-2; no D gene call is confident. Reading the germline V gene (reference sequence) gives CDR1 SEHNR and CDR2 FQNEAQ. Trimming removed 6 bases from V and 0 bases from J, leaving 8 bases between the germline ends. The CDR3 measures 14 amino acids from cysteine to phenylalanine. Only the CDR3 part of the read is kept: 42 bases, read in frame from the first base. The reference TRBV7-9 and TRBJ2-2 proteins fill in what lies around the CDR3, so the full variable domain reads DTGVSQNPRHKITKRGQNVTFRCDPISEHNRLYWYRQTLGQGPEFLTYFQNEAQLEKSRLLSDRFSAERPKGSFSTLEIQRTEQGDSAMYLCASRRNSNTGELFFGEGSRLTVL.